This T cell receptor beta chain was sequenced during a study of cytomegalovirus exposure and HLA in healthy donors. Study details: Unique TCRs from HLA-typed donors, 85 million to 100 million of them, were held in an early data release.

Regarding the study as a whole: In a later analysis, HLA-C alleles had the fewest associated TCRs, DRB1 alleles the most. Looking again later, the authors saw that most CMV-associated TCR beta chains seemed HLA-restricted. Common viral pathogens were later found to be apparently linked to several of the most significant clusters.

CDR3 length: 15 residues. V shed 3 bases and J shed 2 bases, with 13 bases lying between them. Germline CDR1 is MRHNA and CDR2 is SNTAGT. A word on this clone: Its antigen is still unknown.

Both 60 Vbeta primers and 13 Jbeta primers went into the PCR. The table came from immunoSEQ multiplex PCR; TCRdb's copy has only in-frame clones and leaves some out. Of 170,000 or so clones listed, around 81% are singletons. The chain links TRBV6-4 to TRBJ1-1, with D unclear. The receptor was isolated from a man aged 35 to 55 in good health and CMV-seronegative. Source material: PBMCs. The CDR3 coding sequence is TGTGCCAGCAGTGAAGAGCCGGGAGTCAACACTGAAGCTTTCTTT. Its translation: CASSEEPGVNTEAFF.